One TCR beta chain is described in this entry. Germline CDR1 and CDR2: MNHEY and SVGEGT. The CDR3 is 17 residues long. V was pared by 2 bases and J by 0 bases, with 8 bases of the junction left unmatched. This specimen comes from a study of blood T cell repertoires in COVID-19. Authors' processing steps: Researchers report that nucleated cell counts were estimated from reference gene primer amplification. Generated by immunoSEQ multiplex PCR, the TCRdb table keeps only in-frame clones and is missing some. V and J calls and clone size are as listed in that table; D and trimming were resolved from the DNA. The sample lists some 290,000 clones, about four fifths seen once, with around 2.9% in the top ten.

This sequence joins TRBV6-2 or TRBV6-3 and TRBJ1-2, with TRBD1 identical over 8 bases. The TCR sequence derives from an older woman with active or convalescent COVID-19. Sample: peripheral blood. CDR3 DNA sequence: TGTGCCAGCAGTTACGCCTTCCCAGGGGGCGCTAACTATGGCTACACCTTC. This translates into CASSYAFPGGANYGYTF.